These T cell receptor beta chains were read from a single sample in a study of blood T cell repertoires in COVID-19. Produced via immunoSEQ multiplex PCR; TCRdb's table is partial and in-frame only. The sample shows 50,000 or so clones, about three quarters of them seen only once. Sample: peripheral blood. The origin of the receptors is a human donor with active or convalescent COVID-19. The donor label of this sample is uncertain. The CDR3 runs from the conserved cysteine through the conserved F or W. The order of the fields is clone size, J gene, V gene, D gene, CDR3 DNA, CDR3 protein. D genes are given only for firm matches. Rows may omit the clone size; those that give it use once, few, many or a size class.

>.|TRBJ2-1|TRBV7-9|TRBD2
TGTGCCAGCAGCGATGCAGGCGGGAGGCCCTCCTACAATGAGCAGTTCTTC
CASSDAGGRPSYNEQFF
>.|TRBJ2-7|TRBV30|TRBD2
TGTGCCTGGACGGGTAAGGGTCTAGCGGGAGGTGAGCAGTACTTC
CAWTGKGLAGGEQYF
>.|TRBJ1-2|TRBV5-6|TRBD1
TGTGCCAGCAGCCACGACACAGGGGGTGGCTACACCTTC
CASSHDTGGGYTF
>few|TRBJ2-5|TRBV7-7|.
TGTGCCAGCAGCTTAGGTCGGCTAGTGAGGGGGGAGACCCAGTACTTC
CASSLGRLVRGETQYF
>.|TRBJ2-1|TRBV2|TRBD2
TGTGCCAGCAAAAAGCGGGAGGTCTCCTACAATGAGCAGTTCTTC
CASKKREVSYNEQFF
>.|TRBJ2-2|TRBV3-1/TRBV3-2|TRBD2
TGTGCCAGCAGCCGCCGGACTAGCGGGAGTCGGGCCGGGGAGCTGTTTTTT
CASSRRTSGSRAGELFF
>.|TRBJ1-2|TRBV3-1/TRBV3-2|.
TGTGCCAGCAGCCCTCAGGGGCGGTTCGGCTACACCTTC
CASSPQGRFGYTF
>.|TRBJ2-2|TRBV4-2|TRBD2
TGTGCCAGCAGCCAAGGGCTAGCGGGCAACACCGGGGAGCTGTTTTTT
CASSQGLAGNTGELFF
>.|TRBJ2-7|TRBV4-1|TRBD1
TGCGCCAGCAGCCAAGTGGGACAGGCTCGTTACGAGCAGTACTTC
CASSQVGQARYEQYF
>.|TRBJ2-7|TRBV25-1|TRBD2
TGTGCCAGCATTGCTTGCTGGACTAGCGGGATGTGCGAGCAGTACTTC
CASIACWTSGMCEQYF
>once|TRBJ1-5|TRBV6-1|.
TGTGCCAGCAGTGAAGTGCAGGGTAATCAGCCCCAGCATTTT
CASSEVQGNQPQHF
>.|TRBJ1-1|TRBV24-1|TRBD1
TGTGCCACCAAAACTCGACAGGGGACTCAAGCTTTCTTT
CATKTRQGTQAFF
>.|TRBJ1-6|TRBV30|.
TGTGCCTGGAGTTTAAGGGGTTCGCTAAATTCACCCCTCCACTTT
CAWSLRGSLNSPLHF
>.|TRBJ2-5|TRBV9|.
TGTGCCAGCAGCCCCCAGACCTGGGGGCACGAGACCCAGTACTTC
CASSPQTWGHETQYF
>few|TRBJ2-2|TRBV2|TRBD2
TGTGCCATCGTGGCTAAGGGAGGGTCGACGTCCGGGGAGCTGTTTTTT
CAIVAKGGSTSGELFF
>.|TRBJ2-5|TRBV29-1|TRBD2
TGCAGCGTGGCGGGACTAACGGAGACCCAGTACTTC
CSVAGLTETQYF
>.|TRBJ1-2|TRBV11-2|TRBD1
TGTGCCAGCAGCCCCTACCCGACAGGGTATGGCTACACCTTC
CASSPYPTGYGYTF
>.|TRBJ1-4|TRBV11-2|TRBD1
TGTGCCAGCAGCCAGGGGGCAGGGATACCTAATGAAAAACTGTTTTTT
CASSQGAGIPNEKLFF
>.|TRBJ2-7|TRBV10-1|TRBD2
TGCGCCAGCAGTGAAGTGGGGACTAGCGGGGAGCAGTACTTC
CASSEVGTSGEQYF
>.|TRBJ2-4|TRBV5-1|TRBD2
TGCGCCAGCAGCTTGGGGCGGACTAGCGGGAGTCCGACCAAAAACATTCAGTACTTC
CASSLGRTSGSPTKNIQYF
>.|TRBJ2-7|TRBV3-1/TRBV3-2|TRBD2
TGTGCCAGCAGCCAAGGCACGACTAGCGGGAGGAGGGCCCTCGACGAGCAGTACTTC
CASSQGTTSGRRALDEQYF
>.|TRBJ2-2|TRBV29-1|.
TGCAGCGTTGAAGAACCCAGCGGGCGTAACACCGGGGAGCTGTTTTTT
CSVEEPSGRNTGELFF
>.|TRBJ1-6|TRBV5-1|.
TGCGCCAGCAGCACAACACAGGGACGGAATTCACCCCTCCACTTT
CASSTTQGRNSPLHF
>once|TRBJ2-4|TRBV11-3|TRBD2
TGTGCCAGCAGCCCCAAGCGGGAGGGGAACATTCAGTACTTC
CASSPKREGNIQYF
>.|TRBJ2-3|TRBV2|.
TGTGCCAGCAGCGGACTCCACGGCGATACGCAGTATTTT
CASSGLHGDTQYF
>.|TRBJ2-1|TRBV7-3|.
TGTGCCAGCAGCGGCGGGGTGGGTAGATCCCCAAATGAGCAGTTCTTC
CASSGGVGRSPNEQFF